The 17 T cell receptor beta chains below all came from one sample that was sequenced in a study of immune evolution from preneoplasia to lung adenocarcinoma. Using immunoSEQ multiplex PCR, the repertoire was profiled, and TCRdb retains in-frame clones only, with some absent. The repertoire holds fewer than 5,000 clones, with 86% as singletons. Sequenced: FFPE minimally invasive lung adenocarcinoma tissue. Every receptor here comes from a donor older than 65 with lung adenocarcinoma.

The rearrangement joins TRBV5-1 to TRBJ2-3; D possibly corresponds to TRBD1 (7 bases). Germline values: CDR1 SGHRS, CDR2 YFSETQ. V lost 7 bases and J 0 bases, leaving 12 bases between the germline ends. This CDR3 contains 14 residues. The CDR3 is CASQGGTSTDTQYF. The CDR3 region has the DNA TGCGCCAGCCAGGGGGGAACTAGCACAGATACGCAGTATTTT.

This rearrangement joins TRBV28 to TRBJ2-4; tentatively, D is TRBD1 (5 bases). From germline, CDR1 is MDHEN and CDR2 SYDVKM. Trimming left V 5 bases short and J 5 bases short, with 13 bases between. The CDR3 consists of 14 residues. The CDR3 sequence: CASSPSDKQNIQYF. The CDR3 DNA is TGTGCCAGCAGTCCCTCGGACAAACAAAACATTCAGTACTTC.

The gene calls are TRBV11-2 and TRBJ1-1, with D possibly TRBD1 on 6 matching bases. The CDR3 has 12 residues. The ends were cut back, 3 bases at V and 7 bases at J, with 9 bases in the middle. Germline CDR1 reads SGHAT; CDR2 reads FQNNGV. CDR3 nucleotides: TGTGCCAGCAGCTTGATACAGGGTGAAGCTTTCTTT. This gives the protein CASSLIQGEAFF. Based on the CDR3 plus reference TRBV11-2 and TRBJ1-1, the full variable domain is EAGVAQSPRYKIIEKRQSVAFWCNPISGHATLYWYQQILGQGPKLLIQFQNNGVVDDSQLPKDRFSAERLKGVDSTLKIQPAKLEDSAVYLCASSLIQGEAFFGQGTRLTVV.

In DNA form, the CDR3 reads TGCGCCAGCAGTGATCCCATCGGGACGGCTTTCTTT. Encoded protein: CASSDPIGTAFF. The gene calls are TRBV10-2 and TRBJ1-1; a possible D gene is TRBD1 (5 bases). The germline V and J ends were trimmed by 3 bases and 11 bases, with 13 bases remaining between them. The CDR3 runs 12 residues. Germline V lookup: CDR1 WSHSY, CDR2 SAAADI.

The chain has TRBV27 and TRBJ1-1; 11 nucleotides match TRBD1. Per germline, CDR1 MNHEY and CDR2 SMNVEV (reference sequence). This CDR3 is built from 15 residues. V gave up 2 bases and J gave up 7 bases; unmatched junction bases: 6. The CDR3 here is CASSLTPGTGGEAFF. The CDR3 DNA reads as TGTGCCAGCAGTTTAACCCCTGGGACAGGGGGTGAAGCTTTCTTT.

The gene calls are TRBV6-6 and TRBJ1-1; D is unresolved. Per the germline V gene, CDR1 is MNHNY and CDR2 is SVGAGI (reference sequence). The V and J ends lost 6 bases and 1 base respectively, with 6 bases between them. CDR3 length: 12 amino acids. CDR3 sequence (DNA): TGTGCCAGCAGCCGACGGAACACTGAAGCTTTCTTT. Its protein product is CASSRRNTEAFF.

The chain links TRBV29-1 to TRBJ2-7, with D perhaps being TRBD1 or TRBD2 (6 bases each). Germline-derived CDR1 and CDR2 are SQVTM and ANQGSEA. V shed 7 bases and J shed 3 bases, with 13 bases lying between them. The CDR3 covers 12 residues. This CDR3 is CSAGGGGYEQYF. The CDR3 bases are TGCAGCGCTGGCGGAGGGGGCTACGAGCAGTACTTC.

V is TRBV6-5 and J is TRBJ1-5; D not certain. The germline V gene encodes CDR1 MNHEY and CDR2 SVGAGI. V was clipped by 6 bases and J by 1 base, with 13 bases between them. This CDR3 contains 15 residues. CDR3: CASSSAGSSNQPQHF. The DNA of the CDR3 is TGTGCCAGCAGCTCCGCGGGGTCGAGCAATCAGCCCCAGCATTTT.

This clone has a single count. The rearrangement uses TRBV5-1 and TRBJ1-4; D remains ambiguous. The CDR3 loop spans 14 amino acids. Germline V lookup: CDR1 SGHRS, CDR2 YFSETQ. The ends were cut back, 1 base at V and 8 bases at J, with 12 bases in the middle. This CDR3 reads CASSLNTVGEKLFF. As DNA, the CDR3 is TGCGCCAGCAGCTTGAACACAGTGGGAGAAAAACTGTTTTTT.

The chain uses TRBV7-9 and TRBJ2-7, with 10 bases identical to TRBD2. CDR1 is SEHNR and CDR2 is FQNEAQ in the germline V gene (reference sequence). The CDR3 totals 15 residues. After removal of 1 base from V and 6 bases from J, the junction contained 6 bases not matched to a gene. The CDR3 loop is CASSLGLAGAREQYF. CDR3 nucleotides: TGTGCCAGCAGCTTAGGGCTAGCGGGAGCACGCGAGCAGTACTTC. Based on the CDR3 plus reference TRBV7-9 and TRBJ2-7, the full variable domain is DTGVSQNPRHKITKRGQNVTFRCDPISEHNRLYWYRQTLGQGPEFLTYFQNEAQLEKSRLLSDRFSAERPKGSFSTLEIQRTEQGDSAMYLCASSLGLAGAREQYFGPGTRLTVT.

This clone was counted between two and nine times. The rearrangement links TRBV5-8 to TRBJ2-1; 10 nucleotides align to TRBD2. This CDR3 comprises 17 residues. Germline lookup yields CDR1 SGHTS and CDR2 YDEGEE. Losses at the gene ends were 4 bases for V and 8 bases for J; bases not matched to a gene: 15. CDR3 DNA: TGTGCCAGCAGCGGGGGGCTTCTAGCGGGAGTCTCCCATGAGCAGTTCTTC. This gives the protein CASSGGLLAGVSHEQFF. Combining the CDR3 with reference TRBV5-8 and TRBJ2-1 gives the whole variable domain EAGVTQSPTHLIKTRGQQATLRCSPISGHTSVYWYQQALGLGLQFLLWYDEGEERNRGNFPPRFSGRQFPNYSSELNVNALELEDSALYLCASSGGLLAGVSHEQFFGPGTRLTVL.

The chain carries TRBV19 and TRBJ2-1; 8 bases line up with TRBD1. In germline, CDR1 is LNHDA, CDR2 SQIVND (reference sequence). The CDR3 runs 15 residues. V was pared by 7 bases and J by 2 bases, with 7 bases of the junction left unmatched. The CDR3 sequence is CASNSRGRTYNEQFF. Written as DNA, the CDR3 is TGTGCCAGTAATTCCAGGGGGCGGACCTACAATGAGCAGTTCTTC.

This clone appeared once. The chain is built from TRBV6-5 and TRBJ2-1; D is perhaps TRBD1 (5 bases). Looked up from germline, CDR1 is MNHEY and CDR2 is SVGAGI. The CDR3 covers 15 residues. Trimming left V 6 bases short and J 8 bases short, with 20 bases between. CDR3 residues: CASRDLGVYEDEQFF. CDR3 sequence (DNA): TGTGCCAGCAGAGATCTAGGGGTTTATGAGGATGAGCAGTTCTTC.

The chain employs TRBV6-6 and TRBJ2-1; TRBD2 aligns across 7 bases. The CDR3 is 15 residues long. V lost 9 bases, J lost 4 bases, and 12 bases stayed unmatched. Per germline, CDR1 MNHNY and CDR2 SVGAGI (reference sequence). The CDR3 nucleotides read TGTGCCAGTGACAATGGGCTAGCGGTATACAATGAGCAGTTCTTC. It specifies CASDNGLAVYNEQFF.

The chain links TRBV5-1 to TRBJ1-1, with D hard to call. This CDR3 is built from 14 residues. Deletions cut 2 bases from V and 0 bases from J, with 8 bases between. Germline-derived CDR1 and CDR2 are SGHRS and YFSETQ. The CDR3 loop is CASSLNSLNTEAFF. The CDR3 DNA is TGCGCCAGCAGCTTAAACAGCTTGAACACTGAAGCTTTCTTT.

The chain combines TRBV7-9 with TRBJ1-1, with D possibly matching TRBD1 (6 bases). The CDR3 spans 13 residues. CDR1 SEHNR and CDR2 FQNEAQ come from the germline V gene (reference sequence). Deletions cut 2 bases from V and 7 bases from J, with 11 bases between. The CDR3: CASSLIGGFEAFF. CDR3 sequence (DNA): TGTGCCAGCAGCTTAATAGGGGGATTTGAAGCTTTCTTT.

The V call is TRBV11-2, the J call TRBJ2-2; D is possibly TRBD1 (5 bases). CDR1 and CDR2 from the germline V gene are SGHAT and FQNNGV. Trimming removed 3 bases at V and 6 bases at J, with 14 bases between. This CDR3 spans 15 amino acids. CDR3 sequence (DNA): TGTGCCAGCAGCTTGGCAGGGATCACGGCCGGGGAGCTGTTTTTT. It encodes CASSLAGITAGELFF.